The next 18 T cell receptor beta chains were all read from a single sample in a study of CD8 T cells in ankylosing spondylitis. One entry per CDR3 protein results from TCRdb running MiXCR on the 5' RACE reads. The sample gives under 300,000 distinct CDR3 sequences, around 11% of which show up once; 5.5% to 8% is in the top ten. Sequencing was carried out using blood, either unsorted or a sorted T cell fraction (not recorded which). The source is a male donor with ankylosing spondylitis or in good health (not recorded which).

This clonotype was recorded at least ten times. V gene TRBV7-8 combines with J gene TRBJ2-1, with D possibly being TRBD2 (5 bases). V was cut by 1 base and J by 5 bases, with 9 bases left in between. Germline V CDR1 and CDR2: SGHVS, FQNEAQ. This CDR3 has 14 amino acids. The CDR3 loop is CASSLGNGDNEQFF. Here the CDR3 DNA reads TGTGCCAGCAGCTTAGGAAACGGGGACAATGAGCAGTTCTTC.

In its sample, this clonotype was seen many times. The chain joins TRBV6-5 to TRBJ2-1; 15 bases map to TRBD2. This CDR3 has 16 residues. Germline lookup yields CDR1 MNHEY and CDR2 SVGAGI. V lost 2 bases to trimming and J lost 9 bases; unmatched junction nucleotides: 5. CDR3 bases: TGTGCCAGCAGTTACGGGGGACTAGCGGGAGGAGGTGAGCAGTTCTTC. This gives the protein CASSYGGLAGGGEQFF.

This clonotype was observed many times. This CDR3 is CASSVAGGRNSPLHF. The CDR3 DNA reads as TGTGCCAGCAGTGTCGCCGGGGGTCGGAATTCACCCCTCCACTTT. The chain has TRBV6-4 and TRBJ1-6; a weak D match, TRBD1 (5 bases). V lost 4 bases and J 7 bases, leaving 14 bases between the germline ends. The CDR3 contains 15 residues. CDR1 and CDR2 from the germline V gene are MRHNA and SNTAGT.

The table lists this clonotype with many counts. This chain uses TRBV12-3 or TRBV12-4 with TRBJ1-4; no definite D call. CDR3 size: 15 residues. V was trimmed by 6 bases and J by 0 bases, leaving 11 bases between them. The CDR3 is CASRPDSSTNEKLFF. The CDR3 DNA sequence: TGTGCCAGCAGACCAGACTCTTCAACTAATGAAAAACTGTTTTTT.

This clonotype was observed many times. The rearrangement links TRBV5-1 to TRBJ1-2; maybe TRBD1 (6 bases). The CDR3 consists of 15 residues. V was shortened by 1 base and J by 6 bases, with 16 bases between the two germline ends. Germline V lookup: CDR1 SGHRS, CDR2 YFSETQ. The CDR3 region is CASSLLGGDKNGYTF. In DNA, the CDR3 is TGCGCCAGCAGCTTGTTAGGGGGGGACAAGAATGGCTACACCTTC.

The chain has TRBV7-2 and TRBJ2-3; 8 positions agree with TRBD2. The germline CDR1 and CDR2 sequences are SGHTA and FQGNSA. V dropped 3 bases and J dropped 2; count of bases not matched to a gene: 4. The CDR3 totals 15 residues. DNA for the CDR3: TGTGCCAGCAGCTTCTTAGCGGGGACCACAGATACGCAGTATTTT. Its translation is CASSFLAGTTDTQYF. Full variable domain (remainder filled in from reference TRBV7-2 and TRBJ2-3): GAGVSQSPSNKVTEKGKDVELRCDPISGHTALYWYRQSLGQGLEFLIYFQGNSAPDKSGLPSDRFSAERTGGSVSTLTIQRTQQEDSAVYLCASSFLAGTTDTQYFGPGTRLTVL.

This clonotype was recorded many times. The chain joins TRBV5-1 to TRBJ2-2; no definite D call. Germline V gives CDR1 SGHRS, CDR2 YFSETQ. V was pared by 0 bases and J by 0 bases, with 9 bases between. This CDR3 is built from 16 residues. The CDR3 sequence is CASSLALGANTGELFF. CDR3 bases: TGCGCCAGCAGCTTGGCACTGGGCGCGAACACCGGGGAGCTGTTTTTT.

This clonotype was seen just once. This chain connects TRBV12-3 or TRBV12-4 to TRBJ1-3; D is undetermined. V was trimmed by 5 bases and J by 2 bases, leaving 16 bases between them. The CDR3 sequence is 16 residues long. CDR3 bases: TGTGCCAGCAGTACCCACCAGGACTGGGCTGGAAACACCATATATTTT. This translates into CASSTHQDWAGNTIYF.

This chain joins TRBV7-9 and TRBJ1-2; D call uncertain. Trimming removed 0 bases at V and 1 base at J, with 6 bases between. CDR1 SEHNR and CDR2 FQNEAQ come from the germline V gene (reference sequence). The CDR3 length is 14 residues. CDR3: CASSLAGNNYGYTF. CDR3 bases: TGTGCCAGCAGCTTAGCAGGGAATAACTATGGCTACACCTTC.

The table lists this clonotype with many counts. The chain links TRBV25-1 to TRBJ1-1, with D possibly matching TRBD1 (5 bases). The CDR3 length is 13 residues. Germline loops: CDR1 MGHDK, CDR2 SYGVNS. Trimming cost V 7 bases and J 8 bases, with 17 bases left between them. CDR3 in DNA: TGTGCCAGCATCAAAAGAGGGGCAGGGGAAGCTTTCTTT. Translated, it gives CASIKRGAGEAFF. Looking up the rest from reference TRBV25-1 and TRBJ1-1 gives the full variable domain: EADIYQTPRYLVIGTGKKITLECSQTMGHDKMYWYQQDPGMELHLIHYSYGVNSTEKGDLSSESTVSRIRTEHFPLTLESARPSHTSQYLCASIKRGAGEAFFGQGTRLTVV.

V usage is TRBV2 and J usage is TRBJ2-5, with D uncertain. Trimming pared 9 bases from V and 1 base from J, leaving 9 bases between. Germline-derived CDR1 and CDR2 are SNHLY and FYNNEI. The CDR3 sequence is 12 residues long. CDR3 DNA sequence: TGTGCCAGAGAGACAATCCAAGAGACCCAGTACTTC. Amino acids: CARETIQETQYF.

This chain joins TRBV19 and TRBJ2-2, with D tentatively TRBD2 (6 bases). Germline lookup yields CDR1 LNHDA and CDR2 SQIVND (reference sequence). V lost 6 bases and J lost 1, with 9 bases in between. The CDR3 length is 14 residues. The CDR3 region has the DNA TGTGCCAGTAGGGAGGGGAAGAACACCGGGGAGCTGTTTTTT. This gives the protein CASREGKNTGELFF.

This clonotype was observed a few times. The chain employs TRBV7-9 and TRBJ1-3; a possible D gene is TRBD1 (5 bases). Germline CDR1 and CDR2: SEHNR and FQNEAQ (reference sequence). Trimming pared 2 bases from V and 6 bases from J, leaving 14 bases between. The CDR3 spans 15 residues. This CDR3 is CASSLFDSPLNTIYF. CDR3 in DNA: TGTGCCAGCAGCTTATTTGACAGTCCGTTAAACACCATATATTTT. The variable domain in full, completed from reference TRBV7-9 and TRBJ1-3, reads DTGVSQNPRHKITKRGQNVTFRCDPISEHNRLYWYRQTLGQGPEFLTYFQNEAQLEKSRLLSDRFSAERPKGSFSTLEIQRTEQGDSAMYLCASSLFDSPLNTIYFGEGSWLTVV.

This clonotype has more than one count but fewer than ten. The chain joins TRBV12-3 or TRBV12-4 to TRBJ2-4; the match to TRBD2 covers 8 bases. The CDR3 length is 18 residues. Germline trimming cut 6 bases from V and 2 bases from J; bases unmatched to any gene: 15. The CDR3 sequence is CASSSAEGSGRPKNIQYF. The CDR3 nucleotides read TGTGCCAGCAGCTCCGCAGAGGGGAGCGGGAGACCCAAAAACATTCAGTACTTC.

CDR3 bases: TGCGCCAGCAGCCGAAATCGGGTGGGGGAGAACACTGAAGCTTTCTTT. Its translation is CASSRNRVGENTEAFF. The chain recombines TRBV5-1 with TRBJ1-1, with a possible D match to TRBD1 (5 bases). Germline assignment: CDR1 SGHRS and CDR2 YFSETQ. This CDR3 has 16 residues. The V gene lost 4 bases and the J gene lost 1 base, with 17 bases spanning the gap.

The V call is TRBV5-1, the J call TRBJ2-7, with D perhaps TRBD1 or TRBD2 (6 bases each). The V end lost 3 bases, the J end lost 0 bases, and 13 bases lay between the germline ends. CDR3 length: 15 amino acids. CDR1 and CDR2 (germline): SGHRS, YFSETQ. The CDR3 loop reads CASSSQQGGSYEQYF. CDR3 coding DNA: TGCGCCAGCAGCTCTCAACAGGGAGGCTCCTACGAGCAGTACTTC.

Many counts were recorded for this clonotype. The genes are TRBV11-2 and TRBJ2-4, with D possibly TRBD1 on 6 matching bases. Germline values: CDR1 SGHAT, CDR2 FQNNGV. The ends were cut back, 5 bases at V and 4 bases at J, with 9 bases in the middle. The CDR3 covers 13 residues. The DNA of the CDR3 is TGTGCCAGCAGCGACAGGAGTAAAAACATTCAGTACTTC. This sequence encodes CASSDRSKNIQYF. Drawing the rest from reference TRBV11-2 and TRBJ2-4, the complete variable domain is EAGVAQSPRYKIIEKRQSVAFWCNPISGHATLYWYQQILGQGPKLLIQFQNNGVVDDSQLPKDRFSAERLKGVDSTLKIQPAKLEDSAVYLCASSDRSKNIQYFGAGTRLSVL.

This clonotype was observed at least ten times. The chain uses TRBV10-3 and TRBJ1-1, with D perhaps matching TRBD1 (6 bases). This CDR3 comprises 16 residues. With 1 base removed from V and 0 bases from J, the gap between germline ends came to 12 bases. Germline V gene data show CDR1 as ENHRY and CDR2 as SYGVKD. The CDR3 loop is CAISEFGQSMNTEAFF. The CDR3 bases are TGTGCCATCAGTGAGTTTGGACAGAGTATGAACACTGAAGCTTTCTTT.